The sequence of this TCR delta chain was determined in a study of gamma-delta chains in newborns, infants, children. Study details: Innate gammadelta T cells reportedly expand polyclonally right after birth, driven by microbial exposure, per the title.

Looked up from germline, CDR1 is NSMFDY and CDR2 is ISSIKDK. This CDR3 has 20 amino acids. The V gene end was trimmed by 0 bases and the J gene end by 4 bases; junction bases not matched to a gene: 19. Details on this clone: This may come from a read error, since a much larger clone is one base off. Other DNA sequences in this sample translate to the same CDR3.

TCRdb called clones from the reads again using CATT. Here the sample spans approximately 1,900 delta-chain clones, 2.5% to 3.5% being singletons. Material for sequencing was blood. The V and J genes are TRAV29/DV5 and TRDJ1; 12 bases match TRDD3. This clonotype was obtained from a child in good health. The CDR3 sequence is CAASVVLGDTRRGSNDKLIF. CDR3 DNA sequence: TGTGCAGCAAGCGTTGTGCTGGGGGATACGCGTAGGGGTAGCAACGATAAACTCATCTTT.